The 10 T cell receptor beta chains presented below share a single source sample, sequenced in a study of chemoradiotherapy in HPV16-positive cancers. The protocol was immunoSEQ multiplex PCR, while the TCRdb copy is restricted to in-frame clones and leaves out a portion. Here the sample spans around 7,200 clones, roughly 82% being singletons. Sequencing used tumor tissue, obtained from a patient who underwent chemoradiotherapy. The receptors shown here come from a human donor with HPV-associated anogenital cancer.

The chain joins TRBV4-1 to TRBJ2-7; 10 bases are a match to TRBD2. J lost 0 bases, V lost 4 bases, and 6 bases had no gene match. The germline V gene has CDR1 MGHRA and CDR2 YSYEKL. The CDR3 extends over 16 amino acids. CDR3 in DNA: TGCGCCAGCAGCCGCGGACTAGCGGCCAACTCCTACGAGCAGTACTTC. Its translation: CASSRGLAANSYEQYF.

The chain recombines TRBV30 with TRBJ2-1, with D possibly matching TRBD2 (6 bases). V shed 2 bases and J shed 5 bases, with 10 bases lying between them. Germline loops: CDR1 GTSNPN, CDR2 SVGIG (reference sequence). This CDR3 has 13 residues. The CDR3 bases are TGTGCCTGGAGTAGGTTAGCGGACAATGAGCAGTTCTTC. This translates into CAWSRLADNEQFF. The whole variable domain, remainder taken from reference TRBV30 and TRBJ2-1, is SQTIHQWPATLVQPVGSPLSLECTVEGTSNPNLYWYRQAAGRGLQLLFYSVGIGQISSEVPQNLSASRPQDRQFILSSKKLLLSDSGFYLCAWSRLADNEQFFGPGTRLTVL.

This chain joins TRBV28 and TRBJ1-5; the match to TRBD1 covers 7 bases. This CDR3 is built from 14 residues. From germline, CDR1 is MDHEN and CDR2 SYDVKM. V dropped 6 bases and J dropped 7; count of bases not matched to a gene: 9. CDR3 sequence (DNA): TGTGCCAGCAGGCCGGGACAGCTCGCCCAGCCCCAGCATTTT. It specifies CASRPGQLAQPQHF. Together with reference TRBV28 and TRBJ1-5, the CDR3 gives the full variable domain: DVKVTQSSRYLVKRTGEKVFLECVQDMDHENMFWYRQDPGLGLRLIYFSYDVKMKEKGDIPEGYSVSREKKERFSLILESASTNQTSMYLCASRPGQLAQPQHFGDGTRLSIL.

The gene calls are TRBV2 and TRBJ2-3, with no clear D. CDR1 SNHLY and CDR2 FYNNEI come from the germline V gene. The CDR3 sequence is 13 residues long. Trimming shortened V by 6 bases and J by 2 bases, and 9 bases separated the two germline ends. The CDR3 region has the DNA TGTGCCAGCAGAGGGCAGTACACAGATACGCAGTATTTT. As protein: CASRGQYTDTQYF.

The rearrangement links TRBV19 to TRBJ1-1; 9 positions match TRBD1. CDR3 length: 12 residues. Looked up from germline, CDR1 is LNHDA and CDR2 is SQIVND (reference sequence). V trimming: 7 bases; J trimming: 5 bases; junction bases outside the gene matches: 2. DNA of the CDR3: TGTGCCAGTACCGACAGGGGGACTGAAGCTTTCTTT. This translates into CASTDRGTEAFF. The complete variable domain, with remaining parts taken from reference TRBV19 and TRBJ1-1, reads DGGITQSPKYLFRKEGQNVTLSCEQNLNHDAMYWYRQDPGQGLRLIYYSQIVNDFQKGDIAEGYSVSREKKESFPLTVTSAQKNPTAFYLCASTDRGTEAFFGQGTRLTVV.

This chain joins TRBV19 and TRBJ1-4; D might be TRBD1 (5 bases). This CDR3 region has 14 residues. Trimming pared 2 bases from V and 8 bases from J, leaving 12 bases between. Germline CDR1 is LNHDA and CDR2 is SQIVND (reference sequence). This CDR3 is CASSIYEGKEKLFF. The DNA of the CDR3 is TGTGCCAGTAGTATATACGAGGGGAAAGAAAAACTGTTTTTT.

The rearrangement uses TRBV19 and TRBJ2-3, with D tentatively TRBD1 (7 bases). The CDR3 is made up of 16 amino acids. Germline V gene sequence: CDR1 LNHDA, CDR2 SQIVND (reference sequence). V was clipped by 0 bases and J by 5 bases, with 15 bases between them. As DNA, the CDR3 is TGTGCCAGTAGTATAGATCTGGGACAGCGGGTAGATACGCAGTATTTT. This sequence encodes CASSIDLGQRVDTQYF. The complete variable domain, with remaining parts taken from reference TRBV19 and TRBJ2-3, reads DGGITQSPKYLFRKEGQNVTLSCEQNLNHDAMYWYRQDPGQGLRLIYYSQIVNDFQKGDIAEGYSVSREKKESFPLTVTSAQKNPTAFYLCASSIDLGQRVDTQYFGPGTRLTVL.

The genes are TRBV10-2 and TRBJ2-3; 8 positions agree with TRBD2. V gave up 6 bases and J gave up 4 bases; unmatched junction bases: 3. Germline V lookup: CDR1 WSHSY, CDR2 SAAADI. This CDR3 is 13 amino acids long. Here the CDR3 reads CASRTAGADTQYF. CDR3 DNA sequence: TGCGCCAGCAGGACAGCGGGGGCAGATACGCAGTATTTT.

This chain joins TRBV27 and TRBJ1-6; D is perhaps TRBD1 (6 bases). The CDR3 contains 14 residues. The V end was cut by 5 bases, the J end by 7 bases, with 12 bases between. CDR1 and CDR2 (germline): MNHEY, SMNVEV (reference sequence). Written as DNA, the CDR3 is TGTGCCAGCAGTAAAGGGGGGCCCAATTCACCCCTCCACTTT. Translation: CASSKGGPNSPLHF.

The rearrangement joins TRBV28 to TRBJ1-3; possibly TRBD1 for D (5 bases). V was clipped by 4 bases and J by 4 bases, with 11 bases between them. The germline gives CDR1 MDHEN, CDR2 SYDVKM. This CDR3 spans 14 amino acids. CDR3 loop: CASSSQGRGNTIYF. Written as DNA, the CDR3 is TGTGCCAGCAGTTCCCAGGGAAGGGGAAACACCATATATTTT.